The clone carrying this T cell receptor beta chain was detected once. The data are from a study of shared clonotypes between healthy human individuals. Study context: Donors consisted of a couple of women and a few men between 18 and 49.

Repertoires were generated with immunoSEQ multiplex PCR, while TCRdb's copy carries only in-frame clones and drops some. Of fewer than 200,000 clones in the sample, 85% to 95% were seen once. V lost 1 base and J lost 1, with 19 bases in between. The CDR3 sequence is 18 residues long. The V gene's germline CDR1 is SSHAT and CDR2 FNYEAQ (reference sequence). The material sequenced was naive CD4+ T cells sorted from blood. The subset was: CD45RA+ positively selected. This rearrangement joins TRBV7-7 to TRBJ1-2; D remains ambiguous. The sequence derives from a woman aged 25 to 39 in good health. CDR3: CASSLGGFGQLFNYGYTF. The DNA of the CDR3 is TGTGCCAGCAGCTTAGGTGGCTTCGGTCAGCTATTTAACTATGGCTACACCTTC.